This is a list of T cell receptor beta chains from one sample in a study of control samples from healthy donors and cancer patients. The data were produced by immunoSEQ multiplex PCR, yet TCRdb's version contains in-frame clones alone and is incomplete. The sample lists 170,000 or so clones; around 93% were seen once. The sample was blood. The receptors were sampled from a young man in good health. Each CDR3 is given with its conserved first and last residue. The order of the fields is clone size, V gene, D gene, J gene, CDR3 protein, CDR3 DNA. A D gene is named only where the DNA matches it firmly. Size is omitted from some rows. Given values are once, few, many or a class for expanded clones.

size: once
V: TRBV2
D: TRBD1
J: TRBJ1-3
CDR3: CASSLDRGLDGNTIYF
DNA: TGTGCCAGCAGTTTGGACAGGGGGCTGGATGGAAACACCATATATTTT

size: -
V: TRBV5-8
D: -
J: TRBJ2-7
CDR3: CASSLESGPYEQYF
DNA: TGTGCCAGCAGCTTGGAGTCCGGCCCCTACGAGCAGTACTTC

size: once
V: TRBV12-5
D: -
J: TRBJ1-6
CDR3: CASGISPNSPLHF
DNA: TGTGCTAGTGGTATCTCACCAAATTCACCCCTCCACTTT

size: -
V: TRBV5-4
D: -
J: TRBJ2-3
CDR3: CASSLVGAAQYF
DNA: TGTGCCAGCAGCTTGGTGGGAGCGGCGCAGTATTTT

size: -
V: TRBV25-1
D: -
J: TRBJ1-2
CDR3: CASSAARTYNYGYTF
DNA: TGTGCCAGCAGTGCAGCCCGGACATATAACTATGGCTACACCTTC

size: -
V: TRBV5-1
D: TRBD1
J: TRBJ1-2
CDR3: CASSYGQGVDGYTF
DNA: TGCGCCAGCAGCTATGGACAGGGGGTAGATGGCTACACCTTC

size: -
V: TRBV29-1
D: -
J: TRBJ2-1
CDR3: CSTLRDSSYNEQFF
DNA: TGCAGCACTCTGCGGGATAGCTCCTACAATGAGCAGTTCTTC

size: -
V: TRBV2
D: -
J: TRBJ1-1
CDR3: CASYRDSNTEAFF
DNA: TGTGCCAGCTACAGGGATTCGAACACTGAAGCTTTCTTT

size: -
V: TRBV5-6
D: -
J: TRBJ2-1
CDR3: CASSERPGQYNEQFF
DNA: TGTGCCAGCAGCGAAAGGCCGGGACAATACAATGAGCAGTTCTTC

size: once
V: TRBV19
D: TRBD2
J: TRBJ2-2
CDR3: CASSIESSGVRGELFF
DNA: TGTGCCAGTAGTATAGAGAGTAGCGGGGTTCGTGGGGAGCTGTTTTTT

size: -
V: TRBV28
D: -
J: TRBJ1-2
CDR3: CASSLAGVFANYGYTF
DNA: TGTGCCAGCAGCCTTGCCGGCGTCTTCGCTAACTATGGCTACACCTTC

size: -
V: TRBV5-5
D: TRBD2
J: TRBJ2-3
CDR3: CASSMIAGGSTDTQYF
DNA: TGTGCCAGCAGCATGATAGCGGGGGGCAGCACAGATACGCAGTATTTT

size: -
V: TRBV14
D: TRBD1
J: TRBJ2-5
CDR3: CASSRYPGGRETQYF
DNA: TGTGCCAGCAGCCGTTACCCAGGGGGACGAGAGACCCAGTACTTC

size: -
V: TRBV6-5
D: TRBD1
J: TRBJ2-5
CDR3: CASSRQGAREQYF
DNA: TGTGCCAGCAGCCGACAGGGGGCTAGGGAGCAGTACTTC

size: -
V: TRBV2
D: -
J: TRBJ2-5
CDR3: CASSEMRGETQYF
DNA: TGTGCCAGCAGTGAAATGAGGGGAGAGACCCAGTACTTC

size: -
V: TRBV5-1
D: -
J: TRBJ1-5
CDR3: CASSPDPSNQPQHF
DNA: TGCGCCAGCAGCCCCGACCCCAGCAATCAGCCCCAGCATTTT

size: -
V: TRBV24-1
D: -
J: TRBJ1-2
CDR3: CATSDWSDYGYTF
DNA: TGTGCCACCAGTGATTGGTCGGACTATGGCTACACCTTC

size: -
V: TRBV5-1
D: -
J: TRBJ2-7
CDR3: CASSFSSSGSYEQYF
DNA: TGCGCCAGCAGCTTCAGTAGTTCGGGATCCTACGAGCAGTACTTC

size: few
V: TRBV19
D: TRBD1
J: TRBJ2-6
CDR3: CASSYPLTGKLSGANVLTF
DNA: TGTGCCAGTAGTTACCCGCTGACAGGGAAACTTTCTGGGGCCAACGTCCTGACTTTC

size: -
V: TRBV7-8
D: -
J: TRBJ1-6
CDR3: CASSWQDNSPLHF
DNA: TGTGCCAGCAGCTGGCAGGATAATTCACCCCTCCACTTT

size: -
V: TRBV5-1
D: -
J: TRBJ1-1
CDR3: CASSDPQGGFNTEAFF
DNA: TGCGCCAGCAGCGACCCACAGGGCGGATTTAACACTGAAGCTTTCTTT

size: -
V: TRBV5-1
D: -
J: TRBJ1-3
CDR3: CASSLDSPYSGNTIYF
DNA: TGCGCCAGCAGCTTGGATAGTCCGTACTCTGGAAACACCATATATTTT

size: -
V: TRBV9
D: -
J: TRBJ2-3
CDR3: CASSVEGDTQYF
DNA: TGTGCCAGCAGCGTAGAAGGAGATACGCAGTATTTT

size: -
V: TRBV15
D: TRBD2
J: TRBJ2-5
CDR3: CATSRDRASGGPGETQYF
DNA: TGTGCCACCAGCAGAGATAGGGCTAGCGGGGGTCCTGGGGAGACCCAGTACTTC

size: -
V: TRBV3-1/TRBV3-2
D: -
J: TRBJ1-4
CDR3: CASSQQGGGQGDEKLFF
DNA: TGTGCCAGCAGCCAGCAAGGGGGGGGTCAAGGGGATGAAAAACTGTTTTTT

size: -
V: TRBV5-1
D: TRBD2
J: TRBJ2-5
CDR3: CASSLQRGGPWETQYF
DNA: TGCGCCAGCAGCCTTCAGCGGGGGGGCCCCTGGGAGACCCAGTACTTC

size: once
V: TRBV10-3
D: -
J: TRBJ2-1
CDR3: CAISESPGGSGNEQFF
DNA: TGTGCCATCAGTGAGTCGCCGGGGGGCTCCGGGAATGAGCAGTTCTTC

size: -
V: TRBV19
D: -
J: TRBJ1-6
CDR3: CASSIRQPSPLHF
DNA: TGTGCCAGTAGTATCCGACAGCCCTCACCCCTCCACTTT

size: -
V: TRBV7-2
D: -
J: TRBJ1-1
CDR3: CASSPRIARTPDHTEAFF
DNA: TGTGCCAGCAGCCCCCGTATTGCGAGAACTCCAGACCACACTGAAGCTTTCTTT

size: -
V: TRBV28
D: TRBD2
J: TRBJ2-7
CDR3: CASIPAGTPYEQYF
DNA: TGTGCCAGCATCCCAGCGGGGACCCCTTACGAGCAGTACTTC

size: -
V: TRBV6-5
D: TRBD1
J: TRBJ2-4
CDR3: CASSRTGGGNIQYF
DNA: TGTGCCAGCAGTCGGACAGGGGGTGGAAACATTCAGTACTTC

size: -
V: TRBV6-6
D: -
J: TRBJ2-1
CDR3: CASSSPGGGRDEQFF
DNA: TGTGCCAGCAGTTCCCCTGGGGGGGGCCGGGATGAGCAGTTCTTC

size: -
V: TRBV4-2
D: TRBD2
J: TRBJ2-3
CDR3: CASSQAGGGAPTDTQYF
DNA: TGTGCCAGCAGCCAAGCCGGCGGGGGGGCCCCCACAGATACGCAGTATTTT

size: -
V: TRBV25-1
D: -
J: TRBJ2-7
CDR3: CASSEGGQKGKYEQYF
DNA: TGTGCCAGCAGTGAGGGGGGACAGAAAGGGAAATACGAGCAGTACTTC

size: -
V: TRBV2
D: TRBD2
J: TRBJ2-7
CDR3: CASSEGLAVYEQYF
DNA: TGTGCCAGCAGTGAGGGACTAGCGGTCTACGAGCAGTACTTC

size: -
V: TRBV7-9
D: TRBD1
J: TRBJ1-1
CDR3: CASSLGTGLITEAFF
DNA: TGTGCCAGCAGCCTGGGGACAGGGTTAATCACTGAAGCTTTCTTT

size: -
V: TRBV13
D: -
J: TRBJ1-1
CDR3: CASSLKAPPGGTAFF
DNA: TGTGCCAGCAGCTTAAAAGCCCCGCCGGGGGGTACAGCTTTCTTT

size: -
V: TRBV6-1
D: -
J: TRBJ2-3
CDR3: CASSESGRLTDTQYF
DNA: TGTGCCAGCAGTGAGTCCGGGAGACTCACAGATACGCAGTATTTT

size: -
V: TRBV28
D: -
J: TRBJ1-6
CDR3: CASTIGARARPNSPLHF
DNA: TGTGCCAGCACCATCGGGGCCAGGGCCCGACCAAATTCACCCCTCCACTTT

size: -
V: TRBV5-4
D: TRBD1
J: TRBJ2-2
CDR3: CASSSSDRGPTGELFF
DNA: TGTGCCAGCAGCTCGTCGGACAGGGGGCCCACCGGGGAGCTGTTTTTT

size: once
V: TRBV6-1
D: -
J: TRBJ2-7
CDR3: CASSESPHTGQYF
DNA: TGTGCCAGCAGTGAGTCCCCACACACTGGGCAGTACTTC

size: once
V: TRBV19
D: -
J: TRBJ1-5
CDR3: CASSISSGTVSNQPQHF
DNA: TGTGCCAGTAGTATATCGAGCGGGACGGTTAGCAATCAGCCCCAGCATTTT

size: once
V: TRBV6-2/TRBV6-3
D: -
J: TRBJ1-6
CDR3: CASSPGGRWSNSPLHF
DNA: TGTGCCAGCAGCCCCGGGGGGCGATGGTCTAATTCACCCCTCCACTTT

size: -
V: TRBV6-5
D: TRBD1
J: TRBJ2-5
CDR3: CASTETGWETQYF
DNA: TGTGCCAGCACCGAGACAGGGTGGGAGACCCAGTACTTC

size: -
V: TRBV5-1
D: TRBD1
J: TRBJ2-7
CDR3: CASRLRTGRGTYEQYF
DNA: TGCGCCAGCAGACTGCGGACAGGGAGAGGAACCTACGAGCAGTACTTC

size: -
V: TRBV19
D: -
J: TRBJ2-5
CDR3: CASSIERGETQYF
DNA: TGTGCCAGTAGTATAGAACGGGGGGAGACCCAGTACTTC

size: -
V: TRBV6-5
D: -
J: TRBJ2-5
CDR3: CASSPGQYQETQYF
DNA: TGTGCCAGCAGTCCCGGGCAGTACCAAGAGACCCAGTACTTC

size: -
V: TRBV9
D: -
J: TRBJ2-1
CDR3: CASSTRSTNEQFF
DNA: TGTGCCAGCAGCACCCGTTCCACCAATGAGCAGTTCTTC

size: -
V: TRBV30
D: -
J: TRBJ1-1
CDR3: CAWSVGIMNTEAFF
DNA: TGTGCCTGGAGTGTAGGGATCATGAACACTGAAGCTTTCTTT